This T cell receptor beta chain was identified in a study of vaccination and CD4 T cells after COVID-19. Study-level information: Stimulation of cells relied on overlapping spike peptides derived from SARS-CoV-2, HCoV-NL63, HCoV-OC43 and HCoV-229E.

Comment on this clonotype: Its matching antigen is unknown.

V gave up 4 bases and J gave up 10 bases, with 11 bases separating them. Germline assignment: CDR1 MGHRA and CDR2 YSYEKL. The CDR3 is 12 amino acids. Oncomine TCR Beta short-read sequencing was applied to DNA from cultured CD4+ T cells. TCRdb reprocessed the PCR reads with MiXCR, giving one entry per CDR3 protein. The top ten hold around a tenth of the sample, which has fewer than 18,000 distinct CDR3 sequences, approximately 57% seen once. Study-wide findings and caveats: Detection of a median roughly 83% of reactive clones in convalescent patients was confined to the period after vaccination.

Documented treatment: roughly 11-day PBMC culture with coronavirus spike peptide pools or control peptides (ViraFEST assay). IL-2 at roughly 9.6 IU/ml and peptide pools at about 9.5 ug/ml were added to PBMCs cultured at a few million per well. The sequenced sample was CD4+ T cells from blood, cultured in vitro. The J gene is TRBJ2-1, the V gene TRBV4-1; D is ambiguous. This TCR came from a human donor who had recovered from COVID-19. The CDR3, as DNA: TGCGCCAGCAGCCGTGAGGCCCGCGAGCAGTTCTTC. Translated: CASSREAREQFF.